The clone carrying this TCR beta chain occurred many times. These data originate in a study of early T cells in non-severe SARS-CoV-2 infection. Study overall: Sequenced bulk RNA came from whole blood that was unsorted, and chains were unpaired.

Individual cDNA molecules were tagged with unique molecular identifiers, the study reported. TCRdb fed the 5' RACE reads into MiXCR, producing one record per CDR3 protein. The sample gives tens of thousands of distinct CDR3 sequences, around 12% of which show up once; over 3% is in the top ten. Germline-derived CDR1 and CDR2 are SGHAT and FQNNGV. This CDR3 spans 14 amino acids. Trimming cost V 7 bases and J 4 bases, with 13 bases left between them. This TCR was recovered from an adult who was a healthcare worker with PCR-confirmed SARS-CoV-2 infection or an uninfected control (not recorded which). The V call is TRBV11-2, the J call TRBJ2-2; D call uncertain. The sequenced sample consisted of whole blood. The CDR3: CASTQWRSTGELFF. In DNA, the CDR3 is TGTGCCAGCACCCAATGGCGGTCCACCGGGGAGCTGTTTTTT. Full variable domain (remainder filled in from reference TRBV11-2 and TRBJ2-2): EAGVAQSPRYKIIEKRQSVAFWCNPISGHATLYWYQQILGQGPKLLIQFQNNGVVDDSQLPKDRFSAERLKGVDSTLKIQPAKLEDSAVYLCASTQWRSTGELFFGEGSRLTVL.